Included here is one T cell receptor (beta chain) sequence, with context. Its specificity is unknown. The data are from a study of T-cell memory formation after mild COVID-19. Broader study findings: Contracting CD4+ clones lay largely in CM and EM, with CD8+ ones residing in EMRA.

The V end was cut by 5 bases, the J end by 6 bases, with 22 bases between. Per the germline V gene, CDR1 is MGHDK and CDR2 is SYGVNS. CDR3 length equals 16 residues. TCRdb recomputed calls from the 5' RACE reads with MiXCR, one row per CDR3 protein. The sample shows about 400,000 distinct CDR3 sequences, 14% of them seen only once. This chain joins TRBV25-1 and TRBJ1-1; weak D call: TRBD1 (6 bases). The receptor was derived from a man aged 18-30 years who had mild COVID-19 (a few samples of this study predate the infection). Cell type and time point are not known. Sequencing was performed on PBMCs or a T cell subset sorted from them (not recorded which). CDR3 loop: CASSPGVPLRVAEAFF. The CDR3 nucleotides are TGTGCCAGCAGTCCAGGGGTGCCCCTCCGGGTCGCTGAAGCTTTCTTT.